The entry that follows covers one T cell receptor beta chain sequence. This clone was seen a single time. Its cognate antigen has yet to be identified. Per-base quality was not reported, and no clone a single base away is much larger than it. TCRbeta CDR3 regions were amplified from genomic DNA by means of the immunoSEQ Assay, a bias-controlled multiplex PCR. The published analysis was carried out like this. Within the assay, amplification of reference gene primers was used to estimate how many nucleated cells each sample contained. To quantify the absolute abundance of each unique TCRbeta CDR3 rearrangement, sequence reads were collapsed and filtered. For each sample, productive Simpson clonality was calculated by taking the square root of Simpson's diversity index across productive rearrangements. Imported from immuneACCESS, the table was reduced by TCRdb to in-frame sequences with V and J called. These copies leave out some clones; in studies compared against another copy, an unresolved V gene accounts for under half, and the cause of the remainder is not known. Clone size and V and J calls were adopted from that table, with D and trimming inferred from the DNA. This sample comprises 120,000 or so clones, 87% of them detected only once. Of the sample, 7.7% is held by the ten largest clones.

The data belong to a study of blood T cell repertoires in COVID-19 (TCRdb year 2020). For the wider study: Samples covering the acute and convalescent phases of COVID-19 were provided by collaborators in the United States, Italy and Spain. The prospective study material was composed of cDNA or gDNA derived from T cells, B-cell-depleted T cells, or PBMCs. The dataset comprised deeply sampled blood TCRbeta repertoires from subjects exposed to, actively infected with, or recovered from COVID-19. The repertoires were released in a freely available public database meant as a resource for research on the immune response to SARS-CoV-2. Samples were obtained from the ongoing ImmuneRACE study (first 160 participants) and from about 1,300 subjects provided by 6 global collaborators. A de-identified subject ID, COVID-19 status, age in years and sex were almost always included in the sample metadata. Where available, HLA class I and class II types were taken from metadata supplied by the sample provider and were not determined by assay-based typing.

Beyond this particular receptor, the publication reports: How much clinical and demographic metadata was included differed by source and by participant, and the metadata was provided uncurated.

V lost 3 bases and J lost 4 bases, and the count of bases not matched to a germline gene is 9. Inclusive of the bounding cysteine and phenylalanine, the CDR3 is 16 residues long. Of the read, only the CDR3 DNA is kept; its 48 bases are in frame from base 1. CDR1 and CDR2 are read off the germline V gene as ENHRY and SYGVKD. Each collaborating institution followed its own protocols to collect whole blood in K2EDTA tubes. Collaborator samples were shipped for TCRbeta analysis as frozen whole blood, isolated PBMCs, or DNA extracted from either sample type. Recombination linked TRBV10-3 to TRBJ2-5; 9 nucleotides in the junction match TRBD2. This TCR was sampled from a human donor in a cohort sampled during active COVID-19. Sequenced material: peripheral blood. CDR3 loop: CAISDPGAGGGETQYF. The bases read TGTGCCATCAGTGACCCCGGAGCGGGGGGCGGAGAGACCCAGTACTTC.